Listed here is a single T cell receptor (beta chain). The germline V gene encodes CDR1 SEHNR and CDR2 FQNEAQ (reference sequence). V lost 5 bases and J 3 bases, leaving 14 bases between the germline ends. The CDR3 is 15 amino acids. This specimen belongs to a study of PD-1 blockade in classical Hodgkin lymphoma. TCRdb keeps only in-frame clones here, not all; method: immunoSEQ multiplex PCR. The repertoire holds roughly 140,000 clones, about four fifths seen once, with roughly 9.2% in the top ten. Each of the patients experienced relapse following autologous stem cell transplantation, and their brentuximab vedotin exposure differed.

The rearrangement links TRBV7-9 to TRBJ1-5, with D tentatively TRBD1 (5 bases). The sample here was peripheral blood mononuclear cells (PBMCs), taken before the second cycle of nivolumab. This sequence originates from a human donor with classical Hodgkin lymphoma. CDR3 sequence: CASSLTQGPNQPQHF. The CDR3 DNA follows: TGTGCCAGCAGCCTTACCCAGGGTCCCAATCAGCCCCAGCATTTT.